One and the same sample provided the 25 T cell receptor beta chains below, sequenced in a study of blood T cell repertoires in COVID-19. Libraries were prepared by immunoSEQ multiplex PCR; TCRdb keeps only in-frame clonotypes and omits some of them. The repertoire holds approximately 150,000 clones, with around 82% as singletons. Sequences were obtained from PBMCs or T cells enriched from blood (not recorded which). These TCRs come from a man aged 40-49 years who had recovered from COVID-19.

As DNA, the CDR3 is TGCGCCAGCACGAACGACAGGGTGAACACTGAAGCTTTCTTT. This sequence encodes CASTNDRVNTEAFF. The chain uses TRBV5-1 and TRBJ1-1; TRBD1 aligns across 7 bases. V shed 6 bases, J shed 0 bases, and the junction held 5 bases outside the gene matches. Looked up from germline, CDR1 is SGHRS and CDR2 is YFSETQ. This CDR3 region has 14 residues.

The chain joins TRBV7-8 to TRBJ2-5; D remains ambiguous. This CDR3 has 13 residues. The germline CDR1 and CDR2 sequences are SGHVS and FQNEAQ. Trimming removed 5 bases at V and 1 base at J, with 8 bases between. CDR3 DNA: TGTGCCAGCAGCCTTGTACTCCAAGAGACCCAGTACTTC. The encoded protein is CASSLVLQETQYF.

The V gene is TRBV6-1, the J gene TRBJ1-1; unclear D gene. The CDR3 loop spans 13 amino acids. CDR1 is MNHNS and CDR2 is SASEGT in the germline V gene. V shed 3 bases and J shed 2 bases, with 7 bases lying between them. In DNA, the CDR3 is TGTGCCAGCAGTGATATCAGTAACACTGAAGCTTTCTTT. It specifies CASSDISNTEAFF.

The V call is TRBV5-5, the J call TRBJ2-3; D is possibly TRBD2 (7 bases). Germline values: CDR1 SGHKS, CDR2 YYEKEE (reference sequence). The CDR3 totals 15 residues. V gave up 6 bases and J gave up 2 bases, with 16 bases separating them. CDR3 nucleotide sequence: TGTGCCAGCACCTGGGGGGGGCCCTACACAGATACGCAGTATTTT. It translates to CASTWGGPYTDTQYF. The entire variable domain, with the rest obtained from reference TRBV5-5 and TRBJ2-3, is as follows: DAGVTQSPTHLIKTRGQQVTLRCSPISGHKSVSWYQQVLGQGPQFIFQYYEKEERGRGNFPDRFSARQFPNYSSELNVNALLLGDSALYLCASTWGGPYTDTQYFGPGTRLTVL.

The chain uses TRBV19 and TRBJ2-6, with unresolved D. V lost 7 bases, J lost 5 bases, and 15 bases lay in between. The CDR3 has 15 amino acids. CDR1 is LNHDA, CDR2 SQIVND, per germline (reference sequence). The CDR3 nucleotides read TGTGCCAGTAACTGGGCGCCCCCCCGGGCCAACGTCCTGACTTTC. Translation gives CASNWAPPRANVLTF.

This clone was seen a few times. The V gene is TRBV11-2, the J gene TRBJ1-1; tentative D call: TRBD1 (5 bases). V dropped 1 base and J dropped 1 base, with 16 bases sitting between them. The V gene's germline CDR1 is SGHAT and CDR2 FQNNGV. There are 17 residues in the CDR3. The CDR3 protein is CASSLAPEDTKNTEAFF. CDR3 DNA sequence: TGTGCCAGCAGCTTAGCCCCTGAGGACACGAAGAACACTGAAGCTTTCTTT.

The CDR3 protein is CASSLAVAGDTGELFF. The CDR3 DNA follows: TGTGCCAGCAGCTTGGCGGTAGCGGGGGACACCGGGGAGCTGTTTTTT. The V call is TRBV5-6, the J call TRBJ2-2, with 9 bases matching TRBD2. CDR1 and CDR2 from the germline V gene are SGHDT and YYEEEE. With 0 bases clipped from V and 3 bases from J, the junction kept 3 bases outside the gene matches. CDR3 length: 16 amino acids.

The rearrangement links TRBV5-8 to TRBJ2-7; weak D call: TRBD1 (5 bases). Between the trimmed V and J ends, which lost 0 bases and 4 bases, there was a span of 8 bases. Germline CDR1 SGHTS, CDR2 YDEGEE. The CDR3 length is 13 residues. CDR3 bases: TGTGCCAGCAGCTTGGGGGGCCTGTACGAGCAGTACGTC. This gives the protein CASSLGGLYEQYV.

The CDR3 here is CASSSPNRDRVYEQYV. For the CDR3, the DNA is TGCGCCAGCAGCTCTCCTAACCGGGACAGGGTCTACGAGCAGTACGTC. The chain recombines TRBV5-1 with TRBJ2-7; 9 bases are a match to TRBD1. From germline, CDR1 is SGHRS and CDR2 YFSETQ. With V trimmed by 3 bases and J by 3 bases, 10 bases remained unmatched. CDR3 size: 16 residues.

This chain connects TRBV7-2 to TRBJ2-1; the D gene is possibly TRBD1 (8 bases). Germline V gene data show CDR1 as SGHTA and CDR2 as FQGNSA. The CDR3 sequence is 16 residues long. Trimming stripped 6 bases from V and 2 bases from J, with 17 bases between. This chain's CDR3 is CASRYYRGGAYNEQFF. DNA for the CDR3: TGTGCCAGCAGATATTACAGGGGGGGAGCCTACAATGAGCAGTTCTTC.

V usage is TRBV25-1 and J usage is TRBJ1-4, with a weak D call TRBD1 (5 bases). Germline values: CDR1 MGHDK, CDR2 SYGVNS. V dropped 3 bases and J dropped 6 bases, with 11 bases sitting between them. There are 14 residues in the CDR3. In nucleotides, the CDR3 is TGTGCCAGCAGTGACACGGGAGGGGATGAAAAACTGTTTTTT. The encoded protein is CASSDTGGDEKLFF.

This clone has a handful of counts. The V call is TRBV2, the J call TRBJ1-2, with no clear D. Germline CDR1 reads SNHLY; CDR2 reads FYNNEI. The CDR3 is 14 amino acids. Trimming cost V 6 bases and J 1 base, with 12 bases left between them. The CDR3 spells CASRETGINYGYTF. CDR3 nucleotide sequence: TGTGCCAGCAGGGAAACCGGGATTAACTATGGCTACACCTTC.

This chain joins TRBV5-4 and TRBJ1-1; D unclear. The CDR3 loop spans 14 amino acids. CDR1 and CDR2 from the germline V gene are SGHNT and YYREEE (reference sequence). Trimming stripped 4 bases from V and 2 bases from J, with 12 bases between. CDR3 sequence reads: CASSRAALNTEAFF. The CDR3 DNA follows: TGTGCCAGCAGCCGTGCGGCACTTAACACTGAAGCTTTCTTT.

The chain combines TRBV2 with TRBJ2-3; no definite D call. The CDR3 has 13 amino acids. The germline V gene has CDR1 SNHLY and CDR2 FYNNEI. Trimming cost V 6 bases and J 2 bases, with 9 bases left between them. This CDR3 is CASSRSSTDTQYF. CDR3 in DNA: TGTGCCAGCAGCCGTAGCTCCACAGATACGCAGTATTTT.

The chain has TRBV2 and TRBJ1-2; 8 nucleotides agree with TRBD1. Germline V gene data show CDR1 as SNHLY and CDR2 as FYNNEI. CDR3 length: 14 amino acids. The junction had 7 bases not matched to a gene; V was cut back by 5 bases and J by 5 bases. CDR3 residues: CASSPGQGFYGYTF. Written as DNA, the CDR3 is TGTGCCAGCAGTCCAGGACAGGGCTTTTATGGCTACACCTTC. Combining the CDR3 with reference TRBV2 and TRBJ1-2 gives the whole variable domain EPEVTQTPSHQVTQMGQEVILRCVPISNHLYFYWYRQILGQKVEFLVSFYNNEISEKSEIFDDQFSVERPDGSNFTLKIRSTKLEDSAMYFCASSPGQGFYGYTFGSGTRLTVV.

This rearrangement joins TRBV7-2 to TRBJ2-1; D remains unclear. Germline CDR1 and CDR2: SGHTA and FQGNSA. The CDR3 loop spans 13 amino acids. V was trimmed by 5 bases and J by 3 bases, leaving 8 bases between them. Written as DNA, the CDR3 is TGTGCCAGCAGCCGAGACTTCTACAATGAGCAGTTCTTC. Translation: CASSRDFYNEQFF.

This chain connects TRBV18 to TRBJ1-2, with 7 bases that match TRBD1. The CDR3 covers 15 residues. V shed 3 bases, J shed 2 bases, and the junction held 6 bases outside the gene matches. Germline V gene lookup returns CDR1 KGHSH and CDR2 LQKENI. The CDR3 bases are TGTGCCAGCTCACCGGTTGGAGGGGGCAACTATGGCTACACCTTC. Encoded protein: CASSPVGGGNYGYTF.

The gene calls are TRBV5-4 and TRBJ1-6; D remains unclear. Trimming left V 0 bases short and J 4 bases short, with 8 bases between. The CDR3 has 15 residues. CDR1 is SGHNT, CDR2 YYREEE, per germline (reference sequence). This CDR3 is CASSLAGDYNSPLHF. The CDR3 DNA reads as TGTGCCAGCAGCTTGGCCGGGGATTATAATTCACCCCTCCACTTT.

In this sample, this clone turned up a few times. V and J are TRBV5-6 and TRBJ1-2; a possible D gene is TRBD1 (6 bases). The CDR3 length is 16 residues. CDR1 and CDR2 from the germline V gene are SGHDT and YYEEEE. Trimming removed 3 bases at V and 4 bases at J, with 19 bases between. CDR3 protein: CASSSYNGGRSYGYTF. The CDR3 DNA reads TGTGCCAGCAGCTCATACAACGGGGGGCGCAGCTATGGCTACACCTTC.

The chain is built from TRBV9 and TRBJ2-3; D perhaps matches TRBD1 (6 bases). Germline values: CDR1 SGDLS, CDR2 YYNGEE. V was clipped by 2 bases and J by 3 bases, with 16 bases between them. This CDR3 is built from 16 residues. The CDR3 nucleotides are TGTGCCAGCAGCGTGTCAGGGGCAGCCAATACAGATACGCAGTATTTT. Translation: CASSVSGAANTDTQYF.

The chain couples TRBV18 to TRBJ2-7; 9 nucleotides match TRBD1. Germline CDR1 and CDR2: KGHSH and LQKENI. This CDR3 comprises 15 residues. The V gene end was trimmed by 5 bases and the J gene end by 4 bases; junction bases not matched to a gene: 9. The CDR3 nucleotides are TGTGCCAGCTCATCCCGGGACAGGGCACAGTACGAGCAGTACTTC. Protein product: CASSSRDRAQYEQYF.

The chain recombines TRBV3-1 (or the pseudogene TRBV3-2) with TRBJ1-1, with TRBD1 matching over 11 bases. The CDR3 sequence is 17 residues long. Trimming took 4 bases from V and 4 from J; bases not matched to a gene: 11. CDR1 and CDR2 (germline): LGHDT, YNNKEL (reference sequence). The CDR3 nucleotides read TGTGCCAGCAGCCCCCGGGACAGGGGGTCTCGGGGCACTGAAGCTTTCTTT. This encodes CASSPRDRGSRGTEAFF.

This rearrangement joins TRBV6-4 to TRBJ2-3; 7 bases align to TRBD2. The CDR3 contains 14 residues. Germline assignment: CDR1 MRHNA and CDR2 SNTAGT. V lost 2 bases to trimming and J lost 2 bases; unmatched junction nucleotides: 1. The CDR3 here is CASSDGTTTDTQYF. CDR3 DNA sequence: TGTGCCAGCAGTGACGGGACTACCACAGATACGCAGTATTTT.

The chain carries TRBV20-1 and TRBJ1-1, with 7 bases that match TRBD1. V shed 6 bases and J 8 bases; nucleotides not matched to a gene: 6. CDR1 and CDR2 from the germline V gene are DFQATT and SNEGSKA (reference sequence). The CDR3 runs 11 residues. The CDR3 region has the DNA TGCAGTGCGCGGGGACAGCAAGAAGCTTTCTTT. Amino acids: CSARGQQEAFF.

This clone appeared once. The chain joins TRBV7-2 to TRBJ1-1; 11 bases agree with TRBD1. V dropped 3 bases and J dropped 4; count of bases not matched to a gene: 4. The CDR3 covers 15 residues. Germline loops: CDR1 SGHTA, CDR2 FQGNSA. CDR3 loop: CASSFRGTGGTEAFF. The CDR3 DNA is TGTGCCAGCAGCTTTAGGGGGACAGGGGGCACTGAAGCTTTCTTT.